A selection of T cell receptor beta chains follows, all from one sample in a study of blood T cell repertoires in COVID-19. The assay was immunoSEQ multiplex PCR, and TCRdb's table has in-frame clones only and misses some. Of some 250,000 clones in the sample, about 80% were seen once. The sequenced material came from PBMCs or T cells enriched from blood (not recorded which). These TCRs come from a man aged 40-50 years who had recovered from COVID-19. CDR3s include the opening cysteine and the closing phenylalanine or tryptophan. A D gene is named only where the DNA matches it firmly. Size tells how often a clone was seen (once, few, many) or the class of an expanded clone, and some rows leave it out.

cdr3_nt: TGCGCCAGCAGCCCTACGATACAGGGGGAGGTCTATGGCTACACCTTC; cdr3_aa: CASSPTIQGEVYGYTF; d_call: TRBD1; clone_size: -; j_call: TRBJ1-2; v_call: TRBV4-1
cdr3_nt: TGTGCCAGCAGCGTCAGGGAGGCTGGGGCCAACGTCCTGACTTTC; cdr3_aa: CASSVREAGANVLTF; d_call: -; clone_size: -; j_call: TRBJ2-6; v_call: TRBV11-1
cdr3_nt: TGTGCCAGCAGTTTTGGACAGAGAGGGAATGAGCAGTTCTTC; cdr3_aa: CASSFGQRGNEQFF; d_call: -; clone_size: -; j_call: TRBJ2-1; v_call: TRBV27
cdr3_nt: TGTGCCAGCAGCCGAACTAGCGGGAGATACAATGAGCAGTTCTTC; cdr3_aa: CASSRTSGRYNEQFF; d_call: TRBD2; clone_size: -; j_call: TRBJ2-1; v_call: TRBV11-2
cdr3_nt: TGTGCCAGTAGTAACCCCGGGGGGGCCCTAGAGACCCAGTACTTC; cdr3_aa: CASSNPGGALETQYF; d_call: TRBD2; clone_size: -; j_call: TRBJ2-5; v_call: TRBV19
cdr3_nt: TGTGCCAGTAGGAGGGACAGGCTGCCCTACAATGAGCAGTTCTTC; cdr3_aa: CASRRDRLPYNEQFF; d_call: TRBD1; clone_size: once; j_call: TRBJ2-1; v_call: TRBV19
cdr3_nt: TGTGCCAGCTCCGCTAGCGACGACAATGAGCAGTTCTTC; cdr3_aa: CASSASDDNEQFF; d_call: -; clone_size: -; j_call: TRBJ2-1; v_call: TRBV3-1/TRBV3-2
cdr3_nt: TGCGCCAGCACCACGACAGGGGGGACAGAGACCCAGTACTTC; cdr3_aa: CASTTTGGTETQYF; d_call: TRBD1; clone_size: few; j_call: TRBJ2-5; v_call: TRBV5-1
cdr3_nt: TGTGCCAGCAGCCTCGGGGGTGCGGGGTATGGCTACACCTTC; cdr3_aa: CASSLGGAGYGYTF; d_call: -; clone_size: -; j_call: TRBJ1-2; v_call: TRBV7-2
cdr3_nt: TGTGCCAGCAGCCCCCGACTAGCGGGGGGTTACAATGAGCAGTTCTTC; cdr3_aa: CASSPRLAGGYNEQFF; d_call: TRBD2; clone_size: -; j_call: TRBJ2-1; v_call: TRBV7-3
cdr3_nt: TGCGCCAGCAGCCAAGATCTCGGGAGACCCGAGCAGTACTTC; cdr3_aa: CASSQDLGRPEQYF; d_call: -; clone_size: -; j_call: TRBJ2-7; v_call: TRBV4-1
cdr3_nt: TGTGCCAGCAGCCTACAGATTTTGGGCTCGGGGTCGTATGGCTACACCTTC; cdr3_aa: CASSLQILGSGSYGYTF; d_call: -; clone_size: -; j_call: TRBJ1-2; v_call: TRBV7-2
cdr3_nt: TGTGCCAGCCGACACACAGGGGGGAACACTGAAGCTTTCTTT; cdr3_aa: CASRHTGGNTEAFF; d_call: TRBD1; clone_size: few; j_call: TRBJ1-1; v_call: TRBV27
cdr3_nt: TGTGCCAGCAGTTCAGCAGGGTCGAACACTGAAGCTTTCTTT; cdr3_aa: CASSSAGSNTEAFF; d_call: -; clone_size: -; j_call: TRBJ1-1; v_call: TRBV6-5
cdr3_nt: TGTGCCAGCACCCGACAGGGCTCCTATAATTCACCCCTCCACTTT; cdr3_aa: CASTRQGSYNSPLHF; d_call: TRBD1; clone_size: -; j_call: TRBJ1-6; v_call: TRBV7-2
cdr3_nt: TGTGCCAGCAGTCTAGGGTCCGGGAGCAGGCAGCCCCAGCATTTT; cdr3_aa: CASSLGSGSRQPQHF; d_call: -; clone_size: -; j_call: TRBJ1-5; v_call: TRBV7-8
cdr3_nt: TGTGCCAGCAGCCGACTGGGGGCTGTAGGTACTGAAGCTTTCTTT; cdr3_aa: CASSRLGAVGTEAFF; d_call: -; clone_size: -; j_call: TRBJ1-1; v_call: TRBV11-2
cdr3_nt: TGTGCCAGCAGCGGAGGTGATAGGGGTTCGCCCCAGCATTTT; cdr3_aa: CASSGGDRGSPQHF; d_call: -; clone_size: -; j_call: TRBJ1-5; v_call: TRBV7-8
cdr3_nt: TGTGCCAGCAGCCTATCCCCCTCAGGGGGCTTAGAGACCCAGTACTTC; cdr3_aa: CASSLSPSGGLETQYF; d_call: TRBD1; clone_size: once; j_call: TRBJ2-5; v_call: TRBV3-1/TRBV3-2
cdr3_nt: TGTGCCACCAGCCGATTACAGGGGACCTATGGCTACACCTTC; cdr3_aa: CATSRLQGTYGYTF; d_call: TRBD1; clone_size: -; j_call: TRBJ1-2; v_call: TRBV15
cdr3_nt: TGTGCCAGCTCGGACAGACCCTCTGGAAACACCATATATTTT; cdr3_aa: CASSDRPSGNTIYF; d_call: -; clone_size: -; j_call: TRBJ1-3; v_call: TRBV28
cdr3_nt: TGTGCCAGCAGCTTAAGGGGGGAGACCCAGTACTTC; cdr3_aa: CASSLRGETQYF; d_call: -; clone_size: few; j_call: TRBJ2-5; v_call: TRBV11-2